Below are 8 T cell receptor beta chains sequenced from a single sample in a study of shared clonotypes between healthy human individuals. The protocol was immunoSEQ multiplex PCR, while the TCRdb copy is restricted to in-frame clones and leaves out a portion. The sample holds some 1,900,000 clones, about 95% seen once. Naive CD8 cells, CD45RO-negative and positively selected for CCR7, excluded terminally differentiated effector memory CD45RA+ cells. The sequencing sample was made of naive CD8+ T cells sorted from blood. These receptors all stem from a man aged 18 to 30 in good health.

The J gene is TRBJ1-6, the V gene TRBV10-2, with 7 bases matching TRBD1. The CDR3 totals 15 residues. The ends lost 6 bases at V and 5 bases at J; junction bases unmatched: 7. In germline, CDR1 is WSHSY, CDR2 SAAADI. CDR3 protein: CASSGRDSNNSPLHF. In DNA form, the CDR3 reads TGCGCCAGCAGCGGTCGGGACAGCAATAATTCACCCCTCCACTTT.

This chain uses TRBV27 with TRBJ1-2; D is unresolved. Trimming stripped 4 bases from V and 3 bases from J, with 15 bases between. Germline V lookup: CDR1 MNHEY, CDR2 SMNVEV (reference sequence). The CDR3 contains 15 residues. CDR3 protein: CASSSALRAHYGYTF. CDR3 bases: TGTGCCAGCAGTTCGGCCCTGAGGGCGCACTATGGCTACACCTTC.

This sequence joins TRBV11-1 and TRBJ2-7, with a tentative D call TRBD2 (7 bases). The CDR3 covers 15 residues. Germline-derived CDR1 and CDR2 are SGHAT and FQDESV (reference sequence). V was shortened by 5 bases and J by 5 bases, with 19 bases between the two germline ends. The chain's CDR3 is CASSARQDAGDEQYF. The CDR3 DNA follows: TGTGCCAGCAGCGCGCGACAGGACGCGGGGGACGAGCAGTACTTC.

Notes on this clone: This CDR3 is also generated by other DNA sequences in the sample. V usage is TRBV27 and J usage is TRBJ2-7; D might be TRBD1 (5 bases). Germline V gene sequence: CDR1 MNHEY, CDR2 SMNVEV (reference sequence). The V end lost 6 bases, the J end lost 3 bases, and 12 bases lay between the germline ends. The CDR3 sequence is 13 residues long. CDR3 DNA: TGTGCCAGCAGCGTTCAGGGCCACTACGAGCAGTACTTC. It codes for CASSVQGHYEQYF.

This chain joins TRBV4-3 and TRBJ2-7; D possibly corresponds to TRBD2 (5 bases). Per the germline V gene, CDR1 is LGHNA and CDR2 is YSLEER. The V end lost 0 bases, the J end lost 0 bases, and 9 bases lay between the germline ends. This CDR3 comprises 15 residues. The CDR3 spells CASSQESGFSYEQYF. CDR3 DNA sequence: TGCGCCAGCAGCCAAGAAAGCGGATTCTCCTACGAGCAGTACTTC.

The chain carries TRBV28 and TRBJ2-7; perhaps TRBD1 as D (5 bases). V lost 3 bases to trimming and J lost 3 bases, with 9 bases between them. CDR3 length: 13 amino acids. Germline V gene data show CDR1 as MDHEN and CDR2 as SYDVKM. Here the CDR3 reads CASSFTQVYEQYF. Written as DNA, the CDR3 is TGTGCCAGCAGTTTTACACAGGTCTACGAGCAGTACTTC.

As regards this clone: Other nucleotide sequences in the sample specify the same CDR3. The V and J genes are TRBV5-1 and TRBJ2-7; D uncertain. The germline V gene encodes CDR1 SGHRS and CDR2 YFSETQ. The V end was cut by 0 bases, the J end by 0 bases, with 7 bases between. The CDR3 is 14 residues long. The CDR3 nucleotides read TGCGCCAGCAGCTTGGGTTACAGCTCCTACGAGCAGTACTTC. It is translated as CASSLGYSSYEQYF. Supplemented by reference TRBV5-1 and TRBJ2-7, the full variable domain reads KAGVTQTPRYLIKTRGQQVTLSCSPISGHRSVSWYQQTPGQGLQFLFEYFSETQRNKGNFPGRFSGRQFSNSRSEMNVSTLELGDSALYLCASSLGYSSYEQYFGPGTRLTVT.

The gene calls are TRBV4-3 and TRBJ2-3, with 8 nucleotides matching TRBD1. Germline V CDR1 and CDR2: LGHNA, YSLEER. This CDR3 has 16 amino acids. After removal of 0 bases from V and 5 bases from J, the junction contained 7 bases not matched to a gene. The CDR3 spells CASSQDDRGTEDTQYF. The CDR3 DNA sequence: TGCGCCAGCAGCCAAGACGACAGGGGCACCGAAGATACGCAGTATTTT.